The next 15 T cell receptor beta chains were all read from a single sample in a study of response to subunit inactivated influenza vaccine. TCRdb independently ran MiXCR on the RT-PCR reads; one entry per CDR3 protein. Here the sample spans around 580,000 distinct CDR3 sequences, about 10% being singletons. The sample was PBMCs from blood, taken on the day of vaccination. Receptor source: a man aged 50 or older who received an inactivated influenza vaccine.

This clonotype was seen a handful of times. The chain carries TRBV20-1 and TRBJ2-1; the match to TRBD2 covers 9 bases. This CDR3 is 17 amino acids long. V lost 1 base and J lost 7; bases outside the gene matches: 14. Germline V CDR1 and CDR2: DFQATT, SNEGSKA (reference sequence). Here the CDR3 DNA reads TGCAGTGCTAGAGCTAGCGGGATGGGTAAGGGTTTTAATGAGCAGTTCTTC. Amino acids: CSARASGMGKGFNEQFF.

This clonotype was counted ten times or more. The genes are TRBV9 and TRBJ2-1; either TRBD1 or TRBD2 may supply D (6 bases each). V dropped 0 bases and J dropped 0 bases, with 7 bases sitting between them. CDR3 size: 15 residues. Germline lookup yields CDR1 SGDLS and CDR2 YYNGEE. CDR3 in DNA: TGTGCCAGCAGCGTAGGGGGGGCCTCCTACAATGAGCAGTTCTTC. Translating gives CASSVGGASYNEQFF.

This sequence joins TRBV7-2 and TRBJ2-7; 9 bases line up with TRBD2. Per the germline V gene, CDR1 is SGHTA and CDR2 is FQGNSA. Losses at the gene ends were 2 bases for V and 2 bases for J; bases not matched to a gene: 7. The CDR3 loop spans 16 amino acids. The CDR3 protein is CASSLRASGKTYEQYF. The CDR3 DNA sequence: TGTGCCAGCAGCTTAAGGGCTAGCGGGAAAACCTACGAGCAGTACTTC.

The chain is built from TRBV14 and TRBJ2-1; TRBD2 matches 8 bases. V shed 1 base, J shed 15 bases, and the junction held 8 bases outside the gene matches. CDR3 length: 13 residues. Germline V gene sequence: CDR1 SGHDN, CDR2 FVKESK. In nucleotides, the CDR3 is TGTGCCAGCAGCCAAGGGGTTGGGACTAGTTGGTTCTTC. Translation gives CASSQGVGTSWFF.

The genes are TRBV3-1 and TRBJ1-5, with TRBD1 matching over 10 bases. The CDR3 has 15 residues. V lost 4 bases to trimming and J lost 3 bases; unmatched junction nucleotides: 3. CDR1 is LGHDT, CDR2 YNNKEL, per germline (reference sequence). CDR3 DNA sequence: TGTGCCAGCAGCCCCGGGACAGGGGCCAATCAGCCCCAGCATTTT. It is translated as CASSPGTGANQPQHF.

J is TRBJ1-1 and V is TRBV5-1, with 8 bases identical to TRBD1. The CDR3 is made up of 15 amino acids. The V segment lost 4 bases and the J segment 0 bases; nucleotides outside the gene matches: 5. Germline V CDR1 and CDR2: SGHRS, YFSETQ. DNA of the CDR3: TGCGCCAGCAGCCTGGGACAGGACGTGAACACTGAAGCTTTCTTT. This gives the protein CASSLGQDVNTEAFF.

In its sample, this clonotype was seen many times. This rearrangement joins TRBV28 to TRBJ2-5; D unclear. V lost 3 bases, J lost 7 bases, and 18 bases lay in between. The CDR3 extends over 15 amino acids. CDR1 is MDHEN, CDR2 SYDVKM, per germline. The CDR3 loop reads CASSFSDRAYGTQYF. Written as DNA, the CDR3 is TGTGCCAGCAGTTTCAGTGATCGGGCCTATGGGACCCAGTACTTC. Variable domain in full (rest from reference TRBV28 and TRBJ2-5): DVKVTQSSRYLVKRTGEKVFLECVQDMDHENMFWYRQDPGLGLRLIYFSYDVKMKEKGDIPEGYSVSREKKERFSLILESASTNQTSMYLCASSFSDRAYGTQYFGPGTRLLVL.

This chain uses TRBV12-3 or TRBV12-4 with TRBJ1-1; TRBD1 is a possible D gene (6 bases). V was pared by 7 bases and J by 1 base, with 13 bases between. The CDR3 totals 14 residues. The CDR3 DNA reads TGTGCCAGCACCCGGGACACAAAGAACACTGAAGCTTTCTTT. Its translation: CASTRDTKNTEAFF.

V usage is TRBV5-1 and J usage is TRBJ2-3; 8 bases fit TRBD2. Germline CDR1 and CDR2: SGHRS and YFSETQ. V lost 2 bases and J lost 6; bases outside the gene matches: 8. The CDR3 covers 15 residues. The CDR3, as DNA: TGCGCCAGCAGCTTTAGCGGGAATGCCGTGGATACGCAGTATTTT. Protein: CASSFSGNAVDTQYF. The variable domain in full, with the rest retrieved from reference TRBV5-1 and TRBJ2-3, is KAGVTQTPRYLIKTRGQQVTLSCSPISGHRSVSWYQQTPGQGLQFLFEYFSETQRNKGNFPGRFSGRQFSNSRSEMNVSTLELGDSALYLCASSFSGNAVDTQYFGPGTRLTVL.

This clonotype was counted only a few times. The V and J genes are TRBV28 and TRBJ2-4; tentatively, D is TRBD2 (7 bases). Trimming removed 8 bases at V and 6 bases at J, with 17 bases between. This CDR3 has 14 amino acids. The germline CDR1 and CDR2 sequences are MDHEN and SYDVKM. The CDR3 sequence is CASGGGRALNIQYF. The CDR3, as DNA: TGTGCCAGCGGGGGGGGCCGAGCCTTAAACATTCAGTACTTC.

The chain recombines TRBV12-3 or TRBV12-4 with TRBJ2-7; D unresolved. The V and J ends lost 1 base and 3 bases respectively, with 7 bases between them. CDR3 length: 13 residues. CDR3 DNA: TGTGCCAGCAGTTTAGAATGGGACTACGAGCAGTACTTC. It specifies CASSLEWDYEQYF.

This chain links TRBV2 with TRBJ2-3, with D possibly TRBD1 on 6 matching bases. The V gene lost 7 bases and the J gene lost 6 bases, with 17 bases spanning the gap. This CDR3 is built from 14 residues. Germline V lookup: CDR1 SNHLY, CDR2 FYNNEI. CDR3 coding DNA: TGTGCCAGCATCTTGTCCTCCCAGGGGGATACGCAGTATTTT. This gives the protein CASILSSQGDTQYF. Complete variable domain (other parts from reference TRBV2 and TRBJ2-3): EPEVTQTPSHQVTQMGQEVILRCVPISNHLYFYWYRQILGQKVEFLVSFYNNEISEKSEIFDDQFSVERPDGSNFTLKIRSTKLEDSAMYFCASILSSQGDTQYFGPGTRLTVL.

This clonotype was seen a handful of times. J is TRBJ2-5 and V is TRBV24-1, with D perhaps assigned TRBD1 or TRBD2 (5 bases each). The germline CDR1 and CDR2 sequences are KGHDR and SFDVKD. The CDR3 has 13 residues. The V gene lost 3 bases and the J gene lost 6 bases, with 10 bases spanning the gap. For the CDR3, the DNA is TGTGCCACCAGTGATGGGGGAGTGAAGACCCAGTACTTC. Protein: CATSDGGVKTQYF.

This clonotype was counted between two and nine times. In DNA form, the CDR3 reads TGCGCCAGCAGCCAAGATCGCCTAGCGGGGCACTACGAGCAGTACTTC. The encoded protein is CASSQDRLAGHYEQYF. The chain recombines TRBV4-1 with TRBJ2-7; 9 nucleotides match TRBD2. With V trimmed by 0 bases and J by 3 bases, 6 bases remained unmatched. The CDR3 is 16 amino acids. Germline values: CDR1 MGHRA, CDR2 YSYEKL.

In this sample, this clonotype turned up a few times. This rearrangement joins TRBV6-8 to TRBJ1-2, with D maybe TRBD1 (6 bases). Germline CDR1 MNHGY, CDR2 SAAAGT. The CDR3 is made up of 14 amino acids. V lost 6 bases to trimming and J lost 5 bases, with 16 bases between them. CDR3 DNA sequence: TGTGCCAGCAGGTCGGGCAGGGGCCTATATGGCTACACCTTC. Protein sequence: CASRSGRGLYGYTF.